The 4 T cell receptor beta chains below come from one sample, sequenced in a study of blood T cell repertoires in COVID-19. Clones were sequenced by immunoSEQ multiplex PCR, and TCRdb holds only the in-frame ones, with some missing. The sample has approximately 200,000 clones, roughly 90% seen once; the top ten hold 1.9%. Sequencing was performed on peripheral blood. These receptors were taken from a man aged 40-49 years with active or convalescent COVID-19.

This clone was observed once. The chain carries TRBV6-6 and TRBJ1-4; D is unclear. Between the trimmed V and J ends, which lost 6 bases and 8 bases, there was a span of 16 bases. Per germline, CDR1 MNHNY and CDR2 SVGAGI (reference sequence). The CDR3 sequence is 14 residues long. The chain's CDR3 is CASRDGGSGEKLFF. The CDR3 DNA reads as TGTGCCAGCAGGGACGGCGGGTCGGGGGAAAAACTGTTTTTT.

The chain employs TRBV2 and TRBJ2-1; TRBD2 matches 13 bases. The CDR3 length is 15 residues. J was trimmed by 7 bases and V by 5 bases; bases with no gene match: 5. Germline loops: CDR1 SNHLY, CDR2 FYNNEI. The CDR3 sequence: CASSSRTSGSNEQFF. Here the CDR3 DNA reads TGTGCCAGCAGTTCGCGGACTAGCGGGAGTAATGAGCAGTTCTTC.

This clone occurred a few times. The rearrangement links TRBV12-5 to TRBJ1-1; 7 bases align to TRBD1. The V gene end was trimmed by 11 bases and the J gene end by 1 base; junction bases not matched to a gene: 4. CDR3 length equals 12 residues. The germline V gene has CDR1 LGHNT and CDR2 FRNRAP. CDR3 coding DNA: TGTGCTGGAAGACAGGGGAACACTGAAGCTTTCTTT. Translating it yields CAGRQGNTEAFF.

The chain has TRBV7-3 and TRBJ1-5; 9 bases map to TRBD1. The CDR3 loop spans 15 amino acids. The germline CDR1 and CDR2 sequences are SGHTA and FQGTGA. Trimming cost V 3 bases and J 6 bases; bases outside gene matches: 6. The CDR3 nucleotides read TGTGCCAGCAGCTTTGGGACAGGGAGGACTCAGCCCCAGCATTTT. Encoded protein: CASSFGTGRTQPQHF.